Below, 18 T cell receptor beta chains from the same sample are listed, as sequenced in a study of blood T cell repertoires in COVID-19. Here immunoSEQ multiplex PCR was the method, and the copy in TCRdb shows in-frame clones only, minus some. Altogether 250,000 to 300,000 clones are present, 83% being singletons, with the ten largest covering around 5.4%. The sequencing input was peripheral blood. These receptors all come from a man older than 75 with acute or convalescent COVID-19.

V gene TRBV9 combines with J gene TRBJ2-3; 8 positions agree with TRBD1. The ends lost 4 bases at V and 4 bases at J; junction bases unmatched: 5. From germline, CDR1 is SGDLS and CDR2 YYNGEE. CDR3 size: 14 residues. CDR3 DNA: TGTGCCAGCAGCAACGACAGGGGCGCAGATACGCAGTATTTT. Translating it yields CASSNDRGADTQYF.

This clone was detected only a few times. The chain uses TRBV11-2 and TRBJ1-2; D is uncertain. Trimming removed 1 base from V and 8 bases from J, with 11 bases in between. The CDR3 runs 13 residues. Germline lookup yields CDR1 SGHAT and CDR2 FQNNGV. The CDR3 bases are TGTGCCAGCAGCTTAGGGAGGGCTGGGGGCTACACCTTC. Translating it yields CASSLGRAGGYTF.

The chain carries TRBV5-5 and TRBJ1-4; a weak D match, TRBD1 (5 bases). CDR1 SGHKS and CDR2 YYEKEE come from the germline V gene (reference sequence). V was trimmed by 4 bases and J by 4 bases, leaving 14 bases between them. This CDR3 has 15 residues. The CDR3 here is CASSPVTVVNEKLFF. Written as DNA, the CDR3 is TGTGCCAGCAGCCCCGTGACAGTCGTTAATGAAAAACTGTTTTTT. Together with reference TRBV5-5 and TRBJ1-4, the CDR3 gives the full variable domain: DAGVTQSPTHLIKTRGQQVTLRCSPISGHKSVSWYQQVLGQGPQFIFQYYEKEERGRGNFPDRFSARQFPNYSSELNVNALLLGDSALYLCASSPVTVVNEKLFFGSGTQLSVL.

The genes are TRBV18 and TRBJ1-2, with D perhaps matching TRBD1 (5 bases). Trimming cost V 3 bases and J 8 bases, with 13 bases left between them. In germline, CDR1 is KGHSH, CDR2 LQKENI. The CDR3 has 13 amino acids. The CDR3 spells CASSPTGRVGYTF. DNA for the CDR3: TGTGCCAGCTCACCCACAGGACGGGTAGGCTACACCTTC.

This chain connects TRBV28 to TRBJ2-7, with 9 bases that match TRBD2. CDR3 size: 15 residues. In germline, CDR1 is MDHEN, CDR2 SYDVKM. J lost 5 bases, V lost 4 bases, and 9 bases had no gene match. CDR3 DNA: TGTGCCAGCAGTTCGGCGGGGGGGGCATTTGACGAGCAGTACTTC. Translating gives CASSSAGGAFDEQYF.

CDR3 bases: TGCGCCAGCAGTTATACTCCTGGGACAGATCAGCCCCAGCATTTT. It encodes CASSYTPGTDQPQHF. The rearrangement uses TRBV5-1 and TRBJ1-5, with 7 positions matching TRBD1. Losses at the gene ends were 5 bases for V and 5 bases for J; bases not matched to a gene: 10. The CDR3 runs 15 residues. The V gene's germline CDR1 is SGHRS and CDR2 YFSETQ.

The rearrangement uses TRBV7-2 and TRBJ2-2; 8 bases map to TRBD1. V lost 5 bases to trimming and J lost 3 bases; unmatched junction nucleotides: 2. Germline V gene lookup returns CDR1 SGHTA and CDR2 FQGNSA. The CDR3 spans 14 residues. This CDR3 reads CASSLTGDTGELFF. The DNA for the CDR3 is TGTGCCAGCAGCCTGACAGGGGACACCGGGGAGCTGTTTTTT. Filled out from reference TRBV7-2 and TRBJ2-2, the complete variable domain reads GAGVSQSPSNKVTEKGKDVELRCDPISGHTALYWYRQSLGQGLEFLIYFQGNSAPDKSGLPSDRFSAERTGGSVSTLTIQRTQQEDSAVYLCASSLTGDTGELFFGEGSRLTVL.

The V gene is TRBV24-1, the J gene TRBJ2-1; 7 bases map to TRBD2. Germline V gene data show CDR1 as KGHDR and CDR2 as SFDVKD. With 1 base clipped from V and 4 bases from J, the junction kept 6 bases outside the gene matches. This CDR3 contains 16 residues. For the CDR3, the DNA is TGTGCCACCAGTGATTTTTCCGGGAGGTCGTACAATGAGCAGTTCTTC. This encodes CATSDFSGRSYNEQFF.

The sample holds one count of this clone. The V and J genes are TRBV3-1 (or the pseudogene TRBV3-2) and TRBJ2-3; 15 positions match TRBD2. V lost 1 base, J lost 8 bases, and 4 bases stayed unmatched. The CDR3 has 16 amino acids. Germline values: CDR1 LGHDT, CDR2 YNNKEL (reference sequence). CDR3 DNA sequence: TGTGCCAGCAGCCAAGGCGGACTAGCGGGAGGGGGTACGCAGTATTTT. Encoded protein: CASSQGGLAGGGTQYF.

The rearrangement joins TRBV2 to TRBJ2-5; D is ambiguous. V lost 5 bases and J 5 bases, leaving 12 bases between the germline ends. The germline V gene encodes CDR1 SNHLY and CDR2 FYNNEI. The CDR3 sequence is 13 residues long. CDR3 bases: TGTGCCAGCAGTCCTGCGCCCTGGGAGACCCAGTACTTC. Residues: CASSPAPWETQYF.

The chain links TRBV5-4 to TRBJ2-7; weak D call: TRBD2 (7 bases). The CDR3 length is 12 residues. Germline CDR1 is SGHNT and CDR2 is YYREEE (reference sequence). Trimming took off 3 bases at V and 7 bases at J, with 11 bases between the two ends. CDR3 region: CASSWGGTEQYF. The CDR3 bases are TGTGCCAGCAGCTGGGGGGGGACAGAGCAGTACTTC.

The V and J genes are TRBV14 and TRBJ1-2; 8 bases fit TRBD1. The CDR3 covers 15 residues. V was clipped by 4 bases and J by 3 bases; unmatched bases: 7. Germline V gene data show CDR1 as SGHDN and CDR2 as FVKESK. CDR3 nucleotides: TGTGCCAGCAGCCCCATCGGACAGGGTGACTATGGCTACACCTTC. It yields the protein CASSPIGQGDYGYTF.

The chain couples TRBV7-9 to TRBJ1-1; D is perhaps TRBD1 (6 bases). Germline assignment: CDR1 SEHNR and CDR2 FQNEAQ (reference sequence). This CDR3 is built from 15 residues. V dropped 1 base and J dropped 4 bases, with 13 bases sitting between them. In nucleotides, the CDR3 is TGTGCCAGCAGCTTAGGGTGGGGGCGAAGCACTGAAGCTTTCTTT. Protein sequence: CASSLGWGRSTEAFF.

This sequence joins TRBV29-1 and TRBJ1-2, with D possibly being TRBD1 (6 bases). Germline V gives CDR1 SQVTM, CDR2 ANQGSEA. The CDR3 covers 16 residues. Deletions cut 0 bases from V and 2 bases from J, with 16 bases between. The CDR3 coding sequence is TGCAGCGTTGAAGATATTTTGGGCAGGGGAAACTATGGCTACACCTTC. It is translated as CSVEDILGRGNYGYTF.

The chain couples TRBV5-1 to TRBJ2-5; 11 bases align to TRBD2. V gave up 4 bases and J gave up 4 bases; unmatched junction bases: 9. Germline assignment: CDR1 SGHRS and CDR2 YFSETQ. The length of the CDR3 is 16 residues. This CDR3 is CASSPDISGRGETQYF. The CDR3 bases are TGCGCCAGCAGCCCAGATATTAGCGGGAGGGGAGAGACCCAGTACTTC.

This clone was seen only a few times. The genes are TRBV30 and TRBJ2-1, with TRBD2 matching 13 bases. The CDR3 totals 15 residues. The germline CDR1 and CDR2 sequences are GTSNPN and SVGIG (reference sequence). The V gene end was trimmed by 2 bases and the J gene end by 7 bases; junction bases not matched to a gene: 5. In nucleotides, the CDR3 is TGTGCCTGGAGTACGGGACTAGCGGGGTCAAATGAGCAGTTCTTC. Translating it yields CAWSTGLAGSNEQFF.

This rearrangement joins TRBV3-1 (or the pseudogene TRBV3-2) to TRBJ2-4, with D tentatively TRBD2 (6 bases). The germline V gene encodes CDR1 LGHDT and CDR2 YNNKEL (reference sequence). The CDR3 runs to 17 residues. Trimming cost V 3 bases and J 0 bases, with 15 bases left between them. CDR3 DNA: TGTGCCAGCAGCCACAGTGGGGGGAGCGTAGCCAAAAACATTCAGTACTTC. The encoded protein is CASSHSGGSVAKNIQYF.

V usage is TRBV28 and J usage is TRBJ2-3; 8 nucleotides line up with TRBD2. The ends lost 4 bases at V and 4 bases at J; junction bases unmatched: 7. CDR3 size: 15 residues. In germline, CDR1 is MDHEN, CDR2 SYDVKM. Here the CDR3 DNA reads TGTGCCAGCAGTTCGCCGGGAGGGTTGGCAGATACGCAGTATTTT. Translating it yields CASSSPGGLADTQYF.